The 32 T cell receptor beta chains in this list originate from one sample, sequenced in a study of T-cell reconstitution after alpha-beta-depleted transplantation in children. Unique molecular identifiers were incorporated into the prepared TCRbeta library. TCRdb used MiXCR to reprocess the PCR reads, holding one entry per CDR3 protein. The sample carries approximately 150,000 distinct CDR3 sequences, 8.8% recorded once. The material sequenced was PBMCs, mostly from graft donor cells, taken 180 days after TCRalphabeta/CD19-depleted stem cell transplant. Receptors were obtained from a female patient aged 2-9 years who had a stem cell transplant for congenital amegakaryocytic thrombocytopenia, so the T cells may come from the graft donor.

In this sample, this clonotype turned up a few times. The rearrangement joins TRBV12-3 or TRBV12-4 to TRBJ2-7, with no clear D. The CDR3 totals 14 residues. V lost 5 bases, J lost 6 bases, and 17 bases lay in between. The CDR3 DNA sequence: TGTGCCAGCAGTCCCCTTAGGGCCCCCTCCGAGCAGTACTTC. Its protein is CASSPLRAPSEQYF.

This clonotype was seen many times. The chain carries TRBV12-3 or TRBV12-4 and TRBJ2-7, with 13 bases that match TRBD2. This CDR3 comprises 16 residues. V shed 5 bases, J shed 0 bases, and the junction held 4 bases outside the gene matches. In DNA form, the CDR3 reads TGTGCCAGCAGTCACGGACTAGCGGGGGCCTCCTACGAGCAGTACTTC. It translates to CASSHGLAGASYEQYF.

V usage is TRBV11-2 and J usage is TRBJ2-7; TRBD1 agrees at 7 bases. V shed 6 bases, J shed 2 bases, and the junction held 4 bases outside the gene matches. The germline gives CDR1 SGHAT, CDR2 FQNNGV. The CDR3 contains 13 residues. For the CDR3, the DNA is TGTGCCAGCAGGCTAACAGGGGCCTACGAGCAGTACTTC. Translating gives CASRLTGAYEQYF.

This chain joins TRBV3-1 and TRBJ1-6, with a weak D call TRBD1 (5 bases). Germline V gene data show CDR1 as LGHDT and CDR2 as YNNKEL (reference sequence). Trimming pared 2 bases from V and 14 bases from J, leaving 16 bases between. The CDR3 has 14 amino acids. CDR3 nucleotides: TGTGCCAGCAGCCAATCAGTCAGGGTGGTCACCCTCCACTTT. Its protein is CASSQSVRVVTLHF.

This clonotype has a count of ten or more. This chain joins TRBV18 and TRBJ2-1, with 8 bases matching TRBD1. Losses at the gene ends were 4 bases for V and 6 bases for J; bases not matched to a gene: 5. Per germline, CDR1 KGHSH and CDR2 LQKENI. The CDR3 covers 14 residues. The CDR3 nucleotides are TGTGCCAGCTCACGCGCGACAGGGGTCAATGAGCAGTTCTTC. Translated, it gives CASSRATGVNEQFF. Combining the CDR3 with reference TRBV18 and TRBJ2-1 gives the whole variable domain NAGVMQNPRHLVRRRGQEARLRCSPMKGHSHVYWYRQLPEEGLKFMVYLQKENIIDESGMPKERFSAEFPKEGPSILRIQQVVRGDSAAYFCASSRATGVNEQFFGPGTRLTVL.

This clonotype was seen only a few times. V gene TRBV4-3 combines with J gene TRBJ1-2, with D hard to call. Trimming took 0 bases from V and 4 from J, leaving 12 bases between them. Germline CDR1 is LGHNA and CDR2 is YSLEER. This CDR3 comprises 15 residues. CDR3 nucleotide sequence: TGCGCCAGCAGCCAAGAAGACGCAGTGAGCTATGGCTACACCTTC. Its protein product is CASSQEDAVSYGYTF.

This chain connects TRBV2 to TRBJ1-1, with D perhaps matching TRBD1 (5 bases). The V and J ends lost 8 bases and 3 bases respectively, with 13 bases between them. Germline CDR1 reads SNHLY; CDR2 reads FYNNEI. The CDR3 totals 13 residues. The CDR3 reads CASFLGHDTEAFF. Written as DNA, the CDR3 is TGTGCCAGCTTCTTGGGGCACGACACTGAAGCTTTCTTT.

This clonotype was observed at least ten times. CDR3 region: CASSLGWGKEETQYF. As DNA, the CDR3 is TGTGCCAGCAGTTTAGGCTGGGGGAAGGAGGAGACCCAGTACTTC. This chain joins TRBV27 and TRBJ2-5; D may match TRBD1 or TRBD2 (5 bases each). Germline-derived CDR1 and CDR2 are MNHEY and SMNVEV (reference sequence). V lost 2 bases and J 5 bases, leaving 15 bases between the germline ends. CDR3 size: 15 residues.

In its sample, this clonotype was seen many times. The rearrangement links TRBV20-1 to TRBJ2-7; the D is unclear. The CDR3 is made up of 12 amino acids. Trimming removed 3 bases from V and 7 bases from J, with 13 bases in between. The germline V gene encodes CDR1 DFQATT and CDR2 SNEGSKA (reference sequence). The CDR3 bases are TGCAGTGCTAGTCCAGGCCCGAGGGAGCAGTACTTC. It is translated as CSASPGPREQYF.

Ten or more counts support this clonotype. J is TRBJ2-2 and V is TRBV29-1; D remains ambiguous. Trimming shortened V by 3 bases and J by 3 bases, and 5 bases separated the two germline ends. The CDR3 consists of 12 residues. Germline CDR1 is SQVTM and CDR2 is ANQGSEA. The CDR3 region has the DNA TGCAGCGTTGATGGGGACACCGGGGAGCTGTTTTTT. This encodes CSVDGDTGELFF.

This clonotype was observed at least ten times. The V call is TRBV6-5, the J call TRBJ2-2, with TRBD2 matching 9 bases. The CDR3 is 14 amino acids. The germline CDR1 and CDR2 sequences are MNHEY and SVGAGI. The trim removed 6 bases at V and 3 bases at J, leaving 2 bases unmatched. The CDR3 sequence: CASSRGGDTGELFF. CDR3 nucleotide sequence: TGTGCCAGCAGCCGCGGGGGGGACACCGGGGAGCTGTTTTTT.

To note about this clonotype: A single base separates this from a much larger clone, so it may be a read error. The chain recombines TRBV3-1 with TRBJ2-1; TRBD2 aligns across 13 bases. The CDR3 covers 18 residues. CDR1 is LGHDT, CDR2 YNNKEL, per germline (reference sequence). The trim removed 8 bases at V and 12 bases at J, leaving 22 bases unmatched. The CDR3 sequence: CASCPRLAGGPPVQGQFF. The CDR3 coding sequence is TGTGCCAGCTGCCCTAGACTAGCGGGAGGCCCCCCGGTACAGGGGCAGTTCTTC.

Many counts were recorded for this clonotype. This chain connects TRBV5-1 to TRBJ1-1; D possibly corresponds to TRBD1 (5 bases). CDR3 size: 14 residues. V was trimmed by 4 bases and J by 4 bases, leaving 14 bases between them. Germline CDR1 reads SGHRS; CDR2 reads YFSETQ. CDR3 in DNA: TGCGCCAGCAGCCTAAAAGGCGGGGGCACTGAAGCTTTCTTT. This encodes CASSLKGGGTEAFF.

This clonotype was detected ten times or more. The J gene is TRBJ1-2, the V gene TRBV5-6; TRBD1 aligns across 9 bases. Trimming took 6 bases from V and 4 from J; bases not matched to a gene: 7. CDR1 and CDR2 from the germline V gene are SGHDT and YYEEEE. This CDR3 contains 14 residues. The CDR3 loop is CASTLPQGAYGYTF. The CDR3 DNA follows: TGTGCCAGCACCTTACCACAGGGGGCCTATGGCTACACCTTC.

The table lists this clonotype with many counts. This chain joins TRBV20-1 and TRBJ2-2, with TRBD2 matching over 9 bases. V dropped 5 bases and J dropped 6; count of bases not matched to a gene: 13. Germline CDR1 and CDR2: DFQATT and SNEGSKA (reference sequence). CDR3 length: 16 residues. This chain's CDR3 is CSAPSFSGRMAGELFF. In DNA form, the CDR3 reads TGCAGTGCTCCCTCATTTAGCGGGAGAATGGCCGGGGAGCTGTTTTTT.

This clonotype was found many times. The chain carries TRBV12-3 or TRBV12-4 and TRBJ1-4, with D tentatively TRBD1 (6 bases). The V end was cut by 6 bases, the J end by 6 bases, with 14 bases between. The CDR3 sequence is 14 residues long. Here the CDR3 DNA reads TGTGCCAGCAGCTACGTCAGGGGCCATGAAAAACTGTTTTTT. It codes for CASSYVRGHEKLFF.

This clonotype was seen only a few times. The rearrangement links TRBV7-9 to TRBJ2-7; 12 positions agree with TRBD1. V lost 4 bases to trimming and J lost 5 bases; unmatched junction nucleotides: 9. CDR1 and CDR2 (germline): SEHNR, FQNEAQ (reference sequence). CDR3 length: 16 amino acids. DNA of the CDR3: TGTGCCAGCAGCTCTTTGCCGGGACAGGGGGCCAACGAGCAGTACTTC. Protein: CASSSLPGQGANEQYF.

This clonotype has a count of ten or more. The chain employs TRBV28 and TRBJ2-2; D is perhaps TRBD2 (6 bases). The CDR3 sequence is 16 residues long. The V end lost 5 bases, the J end lost 3 bases, and 16 bases lay between the germline ends. Looked up from germline, CDR1 is MDHEN and CDR2 is SYDVKM. The CDR3 DNA sequence: TGTGCCAGCAGTATAAGACTAGGGTGGTACACCGGGGAGCTGTTTTTT. It is translated as CASSIRLGWYTGELFF.

The gene calls are TRBV6-1 and TRBJ1-6; tentatively, D is TRBD1 (5 bases). There are 17 residues in the CDR3. Germline V gene sequence: CDR1 MNHNS, CDR2 SASEGT. Trimming removed 8 bases at V and 0 bases at J, with 17 bases between. CDR3 amino acids: CASVSWGRSSYNSPLHF. DNA of the CDR3: TGTGCCAGCGTGTCCTGGGGACGGAGCTCCTATAATTCACCCCTCCACTTT.

This clonotype was recorded many times. The chain joins TRBV10-3 to TRBJ1-3; TRBD1 aligns across 7 bases. The CDR3 extends over 16 amino acids. Germline V lookup: CDR1 ENHRY, CDR2 SYGVKD. J lost 3 bases, V lost 6 bases, and 11 bases had no gene match. CDR3 coding DNA: TGTGCCATCAGACCCACTCCGACAGGGTATGGAAACACCATATATTTT. Protein: CAIRPTPTGYGNTIYF.

This clonotype was seen at least ten times. In nucleotides, the CDR3 is TGTGCCAGCAGCCAAGGACTAGCGGGTCGCGGGGAGCAGTACTTC. This sequence encodes CASSQGLAGRGEQYF. This rearrangement joins TRBV7-6 to TRBJ2-7, with 11 bases matching TRBD2. The CDR3 is 15 amino acids. Trimming at V came to 5 bases and at J to 7 bases, leaving 10 bases not matched to a gene. Germline V lookup: CDR1 SGHVS, CDR2 FNYEAQ.

This clonotype was counted between two and nine times. The rearrangement joins TRBV20-1 to TRBJ2-7, with D hard to call. V was clipped by 1 base and J by 2 bases, with 9 bases between them. Germline V gene sequence: CDR1 DFQATT, CDR2 SNEGSKA (reference sequence). This CDR3 region has 13 residues. CDR3 region: CSARVPPTYEQYF. The CDR3 DNA reads as TGCAGTGCTAGAGTACCACCGACCTACGAGCAGTACTTC.

The chain combines TRBV20-1 with TRBJ2-7; 9 nucleotides line up with TRBD2. V shed 2 bases, J shed 6 bases, and the junction held 8 bases outside the gene matches. Germline V gives CDR1 DFQATT, CDR2 SNEGSKA (reference sequence). This CDR3 spans 14 amino acids. The CDR3 nucleotides read TGCAGTGCTAGAAGGGGGGGACTAGCCACCGAGCAGTACTTC. Translating gives CSARRGGLATEQYF.

Ten or more counts support this clonotype. The genes are TRBV28 and TRBJ1-3; D call uncertain. V lost 8 bases, J lost 9 bases, and 20 bases lay in between. Germline lookup yields CDR1 MDHEN and CDR2 SYDVKM. The CDR3 covers 14 residues. The CDR3 DNA reads TGTGCCAGCGGCCAACCGGTTGGGAGAAGCACCATATATTTT. It encodes CASGQPVGRSTIYF.

Of note for this clonotype: This clone may be a read error of a much larger clone one base away. The chain is built from TRBV29-1 and TRBJ2-1; 7 bases fit TRBD2. Losses at the gene ends were 6 bases for V and 8 bases for J; bases not matched to a gene: 13. This CDR3 comprises 14 residues. CDR1 and CDR2 from the germline V gene are SQVTM and ANQGSEA. The CDR3 region is CSVAGLTGGYEQFF. The CDR3 DNA reads TGCAGCGTGGCGGGACTAACGGGAGGTTATGAGCAGTTCTTC.

Remarks on this clonotype: A junction boundary mismatches the germline segment, possibly from a read error. This chain links TRBV20-1 with TRBJ2-7, with 7 bases fitting TRBD2. This CDR3 has 14 residues. CDR1 and CDR2 (germline): DFQATT, SNEGSKA (reference sequence). The CDR3 loop reads CSASGGTSSHEQYF. The CDR3 region has the DNA TGCAGTGCTAGCGGGGGGACCTCCTCCCACGAGCAGTACTTC.

This clonotype was recorded many times. This chain joins TRBV5-1 and TRBJ2-5, with TRBD2 matching over 12 bases. Trimming at V came to 3 bases and at J to 4 bases, leaving 7 bases not matched to a gene. Per the germline V gene, CDR1 is SGHRS and CDR2 is YFSETQ. This CDR3 is 16 amino acids long. The CDR3, as DNA: TGCGCCAGCAGCTCTCCGGAGACTAGCGGGGGAGAGACCCAGTACTTC. Translation gives CASSSPETSGGETQYF.

This clonotype was counted many times. The chain recombines TRBV28 with TRBJ1-6; 7 bases match TRBD1. V trimming: 5 bases; J trimming: 6 bases; junction bases outside the gene matches: 4. The CDR3 runs 14 residues. Germline V gene sequence: CDR1 MDHEN, CDR2 SYDVKM. CDR3 nucleotide sequence: TGTGCCAGCAGTGCAGGGGGGGGTAATTCACCCCTCCACTTT. Amino acid sequence: CASSAGGGNSPLHF.

This clonotype was seen ten or more times. This CDR3 is CSAREPRGLGEAFF. In DNA, the CDR3 is TGCAGTGCTAGAGAGCCCAGGGGACTGGGTGAAGCTTTCTTT. This chain uses TRBV20-1 with TRBJ1-1, with a weak D call TRBD1 (6 bases). This CDR3 has 14 residues. V was clipped by 0 bases and J by 7 bases, with 15 bases between them. Per the germline V gene, CDR1 is DFQATT and CDR2 is SNEGSKA (reference sequence).

The chain combines TRBV20-1 with TRBJ2-1, with 11 bases lining up with TRBD2. The ends lost 6 bases at V and 8 bases at J; junction bases unmatched: 12. The CDR3 extends over 15 amino acids. The V gene's germline CDR1 is DFQATT and CDR2 SNEGSKA (reference sequence). In nucleotides, the CDR3 is TGCAGTGCCCAGAGGAGACTAGCGGGACGGGATGAGCAGTTCTTC. Translated: CSAQRRLAGRDEQFF.

This clonotype was seen ten or more times. The V gene is TRBV10-3, the J gene TRBJ2-7; D is undetermined. The CDR3 spans 13 residues. The V gene lost 10 bases and the J gene lost 6 bases, with 19 bases spanning the gap. The germline V gene encodes CDR1 ENHRY and CDR2 SYGVKD. CDR3: CATSPSASREQYF. The CDR3, as DNA: TGTGCCACAAGTCCTTCGGCCAGCCGCGAGCAGTACTTC.

This clonotype showed up many times. The chain links TRBV28 to TRBJ2-7; the match to TRBD2 covers 13 bases. In germline, CDR1 is MDHEN, CDR2 SYDVKM. Trimming at V came to 6 bases and at J to 3 bases, leaving 11 bases not matched to a gene. CDR3 size: 17 residues. The CDR3 loop reads CASSLAGTSGVFYEQYF. CDR3 sequence (DNA): TGTGCCAGCAGCCTTGCGGGGACTAGCGGGGTATTCTACGAGCAGTACTTC.